Below, 14 T cell receptor beta chains from the same sample are listed, as sequenced in a study of shared clonotypes between healthy human individuals. Using immunoSEQ multiplex PCR, the repertoire was profiled, and TCRdb retains in-frame clones only, with some absent. The sample holds about 2 million clones; 85% to 95% are singletons and the top ten take roughly 0.13%. Sequencing was carried out using naive CD4+ T cells sorted from blood. As to subset: CD45RA+ positively selected. These receptors all come from a young man in good health.

The chain joins TRBV7-2 to TRBJ2-6; D gene unclear. Germline loops: CDR1 SGHTA, CDR2 FQGNSA. Trimming stripped 3 bases from V and 0 bases from J, with 12 bases between. There are 17 residues in the CDR3. The CDR3 DNA reads as TGTGCCAGCAGCTTCTTAGGCAGCTTCTCTGGGGCCAACGTCCTGACTTTC. It codes for CASSFLGSFSGANVLTF.

This chain connects TRBV19 to TRBJ1-1, with a tentative D call TRBD1 (5 bases). Germline V gives CDR1 LNHDA, CDR2 SQIVND (reference sequence). The CDR3 has 15 amino acids. V lost 3 bases and J lost 1, with 12 bases in between. The CDR3 is CASSMAGQGNTEAFF. CDR3 DNA sequence: TGTGCCAGTAGTATGGCGGGGCAGGGGAACACTGAAGCTTTCTTT.

The J gene is TRBJ2-3, the V gene TRBV25-1, with 11 bases matching TRBD2. The CDR3 spans 18 residues. Germline loops: CDR1 MGHDK, CDR2 SYGVNS. J gave up 3 bases and V 3 bases, and 11 bases lay outside the gene matches. The CDR3 DNA is TGTGCCAGCAGTGATTCAATCACTAGCGGGAGTTCGACAGATACGCAGTATTTT. It translates to CASSDSITSGSSTDTQYF.

J is TRBJ1-5 and V is TRBV7-2, with D possibly being TRBD1 (6 bases). CDR3 size: 14 residues. Germline V gives CDR1 SGHTA, CDR2 FQGNSA. Trimming left V 5 bases short and J 4 bases short, with 12 bases between. In nucleotides, the CDR3 is TGTGCCAGCAGCCGGGGACACATTAATCAGCCCCAGCATTTT. It codes for CASSRGHINQPQHF.

The rearrangement links TRBV7-2 to TRBJ2-5; 13 positions agree with TRBD2. There are 15 residues in the CDR3. Germline values: CDR1 SGHTA, CDR2 FQGNSA. V lost 1 base, J lost 8 bases, and 4 bases stayed unmatched. The CDR3 DNA is TGTGCCAGCAGCTTAGGGACTAGCGGGAGAATAACCCAGTACTTC. This codes for CASSLGTSGRITQYF. Supplemented by reference TRBV7-2 and TRBJ2-5, the full variable domain reads GAGVSQSPSNKVTEKGKDVELRCDPISGHTALYWYRQSLGQGLEFLIYFQGNSAPDKSGLPSDRFSAERTGGSVSTLTIQRTQQEDSAVYLCASSLGTSGRITQYFGPGTRLLVL.

As to this clone: This sample includes further DNA sequences coding for the same CDR3. The chain carries TRBV6-6 and TRBJ1-2; D gene uncertain. In germline, CDR1 is MNHNY, CDR2 SVGAGI (reference sequence). CDR3 length: 13 residues. Trimming left V 2 bases short and J 8 bases short, with 12 bases between. The CDR3 here is CASSYEGLGGYTF. As DNA, the CDR3 is TGTGCCAGCAGTTACGAAGGTCTCGGGGGCTACACCTTC.

A word on this clone: This may arise from a read error, as a much more abundant clone is one base away. Within the sample, other DNA sequences also encode this same CDR3. This chain joins TRBV5-4 and TRBJ1-1; D not resolved. The germline V gene has CDR1 SGHNT and CDR2 YYREEE (reference sequence). Trimming removed 2 bases at V and 1 base at J, with 3 bases between. This CDR3 has 12 amino acids. The CDR3 here is CASSFPNTEAFF. CDR3 DNA sequence: TGTGCCAGCAGCTTCCCGAACACTGAAGCTTTCTTT.

The chain joins TRBV6-6 to TRBJ2-2; TRBD1 aligns across 7 bases. This CDR3 is built from 14 residues. Germline V CDR1 and CDR2: MNHNY, SVGAGI (reference sequence). The J segment lost 5 bases and the V segment lost 4 bases, leaving 4 bases of the junction unmatched. CDR3 loop: CASSFDRVTGELFF. CDR3 in DNA: TGTGCCAGCAGTTTCGACAGGGTTACCGGGGAGCTGTTTTTT.

The chain carries TRBV27 and TRBJ2-7, with D maybe TRBD1 (6 bases). The V end lost 6 bases, the J end lost 3 bases, and 12 bases lay between the germline ends. Germline V gives CDR1 MNHEY, CDR2 SMNVEV (reference sequence). CDR3 length: 13 amino acids. CDR3 in amino acids: CASRRQVNYEQYF. CDR3 nucleotide sequence: TGTGCCAGCAGGAGACAGGTTAACTACGAGCAGTACTTC.

The chain joins TRBV18 to TRBJ2-5; no clear D. The CDR3 spans 13 residues. The V end was cut by 2 bases, the J end by 5 bases, with 9 bases between. Germline V lookup: CDR1 KGHSH, CDR2 LQKENI. As DNA, the CDR3 is TGTGCCAGCTCACCAACCCTGGAGGAGACCCAGTACTTC. This gives the protein CASSPTLEETQYF.

The chain uses TRBV12-5 and TRBJ2-3, with D possibly TRBD2 on 5 matching bases. The V gene's germline CDR1 is LGHNT and CDR2 FRNRAP. This CDR3 has 16 amino acids. V was pared by 5 bases and J by 2 bases, with 17 bases between. The DNA for the CDR3 is TGTGCTAGTGGTCCCTCTCGACGGGAACACACAGATACGCAGTATTTT. It is translated as CASGPSRREHTDTQYF.

The chain carries TRBV6-4 and TRBJ2-3; D is unclear. Per the germline V gene, CDR1 is MRHNA and CDR2 is SNTAGT. V lost 8 bases and J lost 0, with 12 bases in between. CDR3 length equals 14 residues. The CDR3 nucleotides are TGTGCCAGCCGATTCACCCCTAGCACAGATACGCAGTATTTT. This translates into CASRFTPSTDTQYF.

This sequence joins TRBV27 and TRBJ2-7; 9 bases are a match to TRBD2. The J segment lost 6 bases and the V segment lost 3 bases, leaving 6 bases of the junction unmatched. Germline CDR1 reads MNHEY; CDR2 reads SMNVEV (reference sequence). CDR3 length equals 14 residues. This CDR3 is CASSFPGLASEQYF. The CDR3 DNA follows: TGTGCCAGCAGTTTCCCGGGACTAGCCTCCGAGCAGTACTTC.

This chain connects TRBV6-1 to TRBJ1-5; 10 bases line up with TRBD1. CDR1 and CDR2 (germline): MNHNS, SASEGT. The CDR3 has 15 amino acids. With 7 bases clipped from V and 5 bases from J, the junction kept 8 bases outside the gene matches. CDR3 nucleotide sequence: TGTGCCAGCAATAGAGGAGGGACAGGGGATCAGCCCCAGCATTTT. Its translation is CASNRGGTGDQPQHF.